Presented here are 3 T cell receptor beta chains from one specimen sequenced in a study of shared clonotypes between healthy human individuals (dated by TCRdb to 2020 to 2022). Libraries came from the immunoSEQ multiplex PCR assay. TCRdb re-hosts the immuneACCESS table, in-frame sequences only. Its copies lack some clones; in the studies checked, an unresolved V gene accounts for under half of them, and the cause for the rest is not known. Within this sample are roughly 1.5 million clones, with approximately 98% of them counted one time only. In total, the top ten clones hold roughly 0.4% of the sample. Sample: naive CD4+ T cells sorted from blood. Interpreted using the paper, the cell subset or site label stands for: CD45RA+ positively selected. The receptors were gathered from a man aged 30 to 45 in good health.

V gene TRBV9 combines with J gene TRBJ1-5, with D unclear. The CDR3 is 11 residues long. V dropped 7 bases and J dropped 6 bases, with 8 bases sitting between them. Germline V CDR1 and CDR2: SGDLS, YYNGEE. The CDR3 DNA follows: TGTGCCAGCGGGGATGCTCAGCCCCAGCATTTT. Its protein product is CASGDAQPQHF.

The rearrangement uses TRBV18 and TRBJ2-7, with D tentatively TRBD2 (5 bases). Trimming stripped 0 bases from V and 2 bases from J, with 11 bases between. The length of the CDR3 is 15 residues. Per germline, CDR1 KGHSH and CDR2 LQKENI. Here the CDR3 DNA reads TGTGCCAGCTCACCACCTAACGGGGTCCCCTACGAGCAGTACTTC. It translates to CASSPPNGVPYEQYF.

The chain couples TRBV21-1 to TRBJ2-5; the DNA was not compared with TRBD2, the D call given in the table. TRBV21-1 corresponds to a pseudogene. This CDR3 is 13 amino acids long. The CDR3 DNA reads as TGTGCCAGCAGCAACGCGAACGTGGAGACCCAGTACTTC. Amino acids: CASSNANVETQYF.